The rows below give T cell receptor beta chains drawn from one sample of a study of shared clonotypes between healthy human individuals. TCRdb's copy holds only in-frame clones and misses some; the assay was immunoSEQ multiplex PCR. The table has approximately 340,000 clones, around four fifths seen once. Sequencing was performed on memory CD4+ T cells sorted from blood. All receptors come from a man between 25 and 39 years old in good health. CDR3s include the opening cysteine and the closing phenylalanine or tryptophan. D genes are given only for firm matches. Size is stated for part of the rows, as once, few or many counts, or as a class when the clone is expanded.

CASSFTGTAYGYTF	TGTGCCAGCAGCTTCACCGGGACGGCTTATGGCTACACCTTC	TRBV7-2	NA	TRBJ1-2	NA
CASSAQGYGYTF	TGTGCCAGTAGCGCTCAAGGCTATGGCTACACCTTC	TRBV19	NA	TRBJ1-2	NA
CASSSDRGAVNEQFF	TGTGCCAGCAGCAGTGACAGGGGCGCGGTCAATGAGCAGTTCTTC	TRBV5-4	TRBD1	TRBJ2-1	NA
CASSKAKYRTNEKLFF	TGTGCCAGCAGCAAAGCAAAATACCGAACTAATGAAAAACTGTTTTTT	TRBV21-1	NA	TRBJ1-4	NA
CASSMADGSKNIQYF	TGTGCCAGTAGTATGGCAGACGGTTCCAAAAACATTCAGTACTTC	TRBV19	NA	TRBJ2-4	NA
CAIRRTTGGQETQYF	TGTGCCATCAGAAGAACTACAGGGGGACAAGAGACCCAGTACTTC	TRBV10-3	TRBD1	TRBJ2-5	NA
CASSSLLTGEGGTEQFF	TGTGCCAGCAGTTCCTTATTGACTGGAGAGGGTGGAACTGAGCAGTTCTTC	TRBV28	NA	TRBJ2-1	NA
CASSLLADSYEQYF	TGTGCCAGCAGCTTACTAGCGGATTCCTACGAGCAGTACTTC	TRBV5-8	TRBD2	TRBJ2-7	NA
CASSLELADEQFF	TGTGCCAGCAGCTTGGAACTAGCGGATGAGCAGTTCTTC	TRBV5-4	TRBD2	TRBJ2-1	once
CSVQDRGFLGTQYF	TGCAGCGTCCAGGATCGGGGGTTCCTTGGGACCCAGTACTTC	TRBV29-1	NA	TRBJ2-5	NA
CASSHIAYEQYF	TGTGCCAGCAGTCACATAGCCTACGAGCAGTACTTC	TRBV6-6	NA	TRBJ2-7	NA
CASRVRGEGKAPMNRQETQYF	TGCGCCAGCAGGGTGCGGGGGGAGGGAAAGGCTCCAATGAACCGCCAAGAGACCCAGTACTTC	TRBV5-1	TRBD2	TRBJ2-5	NA
CASSVVGDNEQFF	TGTGCCAGCAGCGTAGTAGGGGATAATGAGCAGTTCTTC	TRBV9	NA	TRBJ2-1	NA
CASKPEPPANEQFF	TGTGCCAGCAAGCCCGAACCCCCCGCCAACGAGCAGTTCTTC	TRBV11-3	NA	TRBJ2-1	NA
CASSRERISYEQYF	TGTGCCAGCAGCCGGGAGCGCATCTCCTACGAGCAGTACTTC	TRBV7-8	NA	TRBJ2-7	few
CASSTIETGNVEQFF	TGTGCCAGCTCCACCATCGAGACAGGCAATGTTGAGCAGTTCTTC	TRBV5-6	NA	TRBJ2-1	few
CASSEQGGANVLTF	TGTGCCAGCAGTGAACAAGGCGGGGCCAACGTCCTGACTTTC	TRBV7-2	NA	TRBJ2-6	NA
CASIGTVKETQYF	TGTGCCAGCATCGGGACAGTGAAAGAGACCCAGTACTTC	TRBV2	TRBD1	TRBJ2-5	NA
CASSQDLSLPYEQYF	TGCGCCAGCAGCCAAGACCTATCCCTGCCCTACGAGCAGTACTTC	TRBV4-3	NA	TRBJ2-7	NA
CASSLSGQNYGYTF	TGTGCCAGCAGCTTATCGGGACAGAACTATGGCTACACCTTC	TRBV7-2	TRBD1	TRBJ1-2	NA
CASSALDYSREQYF	TGTGCCAGCAGCGCGCTGGACTATTCACGCGAGCAGTACTTC	TRBV9	NA	TRBJ2-7	once
CASNRREESGYTF	TGTGCCAGTAATAGGCGGGAGGAGAGTGGCTACACCTTC	TRBV19	NA	TRBJ1-2	NA
CASNSNGRGSAYEQYF	TGTGCCAGCAACTCGAATGGAAGGGGATCCGCCTACGAGCAGTACTTC	TRBV28	NA	TRBJ2-7	NA
CASSEAWDRAAFF	TGTGCCAGCAGTGAAGCCTGGGACAGGGCCGCTTTCTTT	TRBV2	TRBD1	TRBJ1-1	NA
CASSLGSRDRTLRVQFF	TGCGCCAGCAGCCTGGGGTCCCGGGACAGGACACTGCGGGTGCAGTTCTTC	TRBV5-1	TRBD1	TRBJ2-1	NA
CASSESFRWLAVTYEQYF	TGTGCCAGCAGTGAATCCTTCCGGTGGCTAGCGGTTACCTACGAGCAGTACTTC	TRBV6-1	TRBD2	TRBJ2-7	NA
CASSLVLEETQYF	TGCGCCAGCAGCTTGGTCCTAGAAGAGACCCAGTACTTC	TRBV5-1	NA	TRBJ2-5	once
CASSQSITVRGRYGYTF	TGTGCCAGCAGCCAAAGTATTACAGTAAGGGGGCGGTATGGCTACACCTTC	TRBV4-2	TRBD1	TRBJ1-2	NA
CASSPEGRYGYTF	TGTGCCAGCAGTCCCGAGGGGAGATATGGCTACACCTTC	TRBV27	NA	TRBJ1-2	NA
CASSLDLSAGTDTQYF	TGCGCCAGCAGCTTGGATCTTAGTGCAGGCACAGATACGCAGTATTTT	TRBV5-1	NA	TRBJ2-3	NA
CASSQGRRPTEAFF	TGCGCCAGCAGCCAGGGACGGAGGCCCACTGAAGCTTTCTTT	TRBV4-1	NA	TRBJ1-1	few
CASSLSRGEQYF	TGTGCCAGCAGCTTATCGCGTGGCGAGCAGTACTTC	TRBV7-8	NA	TRBJ2-7	NA
CASGLGSYSDTQYF	TGTGCTAGTGGTTTGGGTTCCTACTCGGATACGCAGTATTTT	TRBV12-5	NA	TRBJ2-3	NA
CASRNPISYEQYF	TGTGCCAGCAGAAATCCAATATCCTACGAGCAGTACTTC	TRBV6-5	NA	TRBJ2-7	many
CASSLDGGLAETQYF	TGTGCCAGCAGCTTAGATGGGGGCCTAGCGGAGACCCAGTACTTC	TRBV11-2	NA	TRBJ2-5	NA
CASSPGQDYNEQFF	TGCGCCAGCAGCCCGGGACAGGACTACAATGAGCAGTTCTTC	TRBV4-3	TRBD1	TRBJ2-1	NA
CASSQRTEETQYF	TGTGCCAGCAGCCAGCGGACAGAAGAGACCCAGTACTTC	TRBV7-9	NA	TRBJ2-5	NA
CASSLVGVNEQFF	TGTGCCAGCAGCTTAGTAGGGGTCAATGAGCAGTTCTTC	TRBV7-9	NA	TRBJ2-1	NA
CASSPSTGTYGYTF	TGTGCCAGCAGCCCATCGACAGGGACCTATGGCTACACCTTC	TRBV9	TRBD1	TRBJ1-2	NA
CASRFQTSGLGYTF	TGTGCCAGCAGATTTCAAACTAGTGGGCTTGGCTACACCTTC	TRBV27	NA	TRBJ1-2	NA
CASSLDGRRIYEQYF	TGCGCCAGCAGCTTAGATGGAAGGAGGATATACGAGCAGTACTTC	TRBV5-1	NA	TRBJ2-7	NA
CASTTGGGLPEQYF	TGTGCCAGCACCACAGGGGGCGGTCTCCCCGAGCAGTACTTC	TRBV2	TRBD1	TRBJ2-7	NA